This is a list of T cell receptor beta chains from one sample in a study of blood T cell repertoires in COVID-19. The protocol was immunoSEQ multiplex PCR, while the TCRdb copy is restricted to in-frame clones and leaves out a portion. This sample carries tens of thousands of clones, roughly 75% of them seen once, and the ten largest clones take about 40%. The specimen was peripheral blood. These receptors originate from an elderly man with active or convalescent COVID-19. Each CDR3 is given with its conserved first and last residue. Fields, in order: clone size, V gene, CDR3 protein. Rows may omit the clone size; those that give it use once, few, many or a size class.

>few|TRBV4-1
CASSQRASGSADTQYF
>-|TRBV5-4
CASRYPGQSYNEQFF
>-|TRBV9
CASSVDTGAYQETQYF
>-|TRBV7-3
CASSLTLGQRYNEQFF
>-|TRBV6-4
CASSDSLERDRETQYF
>-|TRBV27
CASSLSSTDTQYF
>-|TRBV6-5
CASRNQGSGELFF
>-|TRBV29-1
CSVEGGTSGYNEQFF
>-|TRBV7-8
CASSLRTGGTDTQYF
>-|TRBV6-5
CASSPWRTDIEQYF
>few|TRBV3-1/TRBV3-2
CASSHGGNSPLHF
>-|TRBV7-3
CASSVSGGTYTGELFF
>-|TRBV9
CASSALTGGNSPLHF
>once|TRBV28
CASRSGTTAYEQYF
>-|TRBV5-1
CASRPRAYNEQFF
>-|TRBV4-3
CASSQDLGGFNEKLFF
>-|TRBV5-5
CASSLSGQGHEKLFF
>-|TRBV6-5
CASSYGEGEQYF
>-|TRBV15
CATGARNQETQYF
>-|TRBV7-3
CASSLSRSTDTQYF
>-|TRBV28
CASSFGPRGAPLHF
>-|TRBV7-9
CASSSGQGAFYYEQYF
>-|TRBV6-5
CASSYPAAGELFF
>-|TRBV7-2
CASSLAPGHKSYEQYF
>-|TRBV6-1
CASSGQWDRNTGELFF
>once|TRBV7-3
CASSSTLGYNEQFF
>-|TRBV24-1
CATSDFGNQPQHF
>-|TRBV4-2
CASSEGVNQPQHF
>-|TRBV2
CASKWAPDSYEQYF
>-|TRBV28
CASRGGENIQYF
>-|TRBV11-3
CASSRSRGTEAFF
>-|TRBV7-6
CASSLRTSGSGEQFF
>-|TRBV27
CASSFSAGGTGELFF
>-|TRBV28
CASSGLADTYEQYF
>-|TRBV19
CASSFRPGSTYEQYF
>-|TRBV15
CATSGGTSGNNEQFF
>few|TRBV5-5
CASSPRSGLSTDTQYF
>-|TRBV4-1
CASSPPGQVYEQYF
>-|TRBV6-6
CASSKGLALDYGYTF
>-|TRBV3-1/TRBV3-2
CASGPTSGDTGELFF
>few|TRBV7-3
CASSLVATGQLYNEQFF
>few|TRBV4-2
CASSQEPGGNTEAFF
>-|TRBV6-1
CASSRTNGGSPLHF
>-|TRBV2
CASRMGGAGISKNIQYF
>-|TRBV28
CASRTVEPLHF
>-|TRBV7-2
CASSPGQVSYEQYF
>-|TRBV28
CASRQPGQATGNQPQHF
>-|TRBV7-8
CASSLGQGGDTQYF
>once|TRBV24-1
CATSGGTSLSYEQYF
>-|TRBV19
CASSGQGFSGGYTF
>-|TRBV9
CASSERGTSYEQYF
>-|TRBV7-8
CASSLRSEIYSNQPQHF
>-|TRBV27
CASSPRGGKYNEQFF
>-|TRBV11-2
CASSLVQGYAEAFF